Listed here are 2 T cell receptor beta chains from one sample, sequenced in a study of CD8+ T cells in alopecia areata. Extracted from the samples, RNA was reverse transcribed into cDNA to serve as the sequencing template. Repertoires were generated with immunoSEQ multiplex PCR, while TCRdb's copy carries only in-frame clones and drops some. Of about 190,000 clones listed, approximately 61% are singletons. Treatment described: oral pan-JAK inhibitor, 5-10 mg twice daily. This sample comprised CD4+ T cells sorted from blood, obtained at week 24, from a patient treated with tofacitinib. The receptors come from a human donor with alopecia areata.

V is TRBV20-1 and J is TRBJ2-7, with D possibly matching TRBD1 (6 bases). V was pared by 5 bases and J by 4 bases, with 9 bases between. CDR1 and CDR2 (germline): DFQATT, SNEGSKA (reference sequence). The CDR3 consists of 11 residues. The CDR3 region has the DNA TGCAGTGCTGGGGACATGTACGAGCAGTACTTC. Translating it yields CSAGDMYEQYF.

This clone was counted a single time. The rearrangement uses TRBV10-2 and TRBJ2-5, with TRBD2 matching over 10 bases. The V gene end was trimmed by 5 bases and the J gene end by 5 bases; junction bases not matched to a gene: 5. Germline CDR1 and CDR2: WSHSY and SAAADI. This CDR3 is 14 amino acids long. CDR3 nucleotides: TGCGCCAGCAGTCAGCGGGGGGGCATTGAGACCCAGTACTTC. Translated: CASSQRGGIETQYF.